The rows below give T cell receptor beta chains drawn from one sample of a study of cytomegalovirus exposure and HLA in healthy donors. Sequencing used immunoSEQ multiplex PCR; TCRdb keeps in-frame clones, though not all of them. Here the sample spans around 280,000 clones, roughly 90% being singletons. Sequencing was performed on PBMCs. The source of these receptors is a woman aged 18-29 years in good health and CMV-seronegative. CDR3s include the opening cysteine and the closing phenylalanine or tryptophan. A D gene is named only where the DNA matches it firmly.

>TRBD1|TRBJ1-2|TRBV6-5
CASSTGGYGYTF
TGTGCCAGCAGTACAGGGGGCTATGGCTACACCTTC
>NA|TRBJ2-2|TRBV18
CASSPAGELFF
TGTGCCAGCTCACCTGCGGGGGAGCTGTTTTTT
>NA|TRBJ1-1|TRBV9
CASSVAPDSSEAFF
TGTGCCAGCAGCGTAGCCCCGGACAGCAGTGAAGCTTTCTTT
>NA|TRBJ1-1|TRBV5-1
CDSSLAGTSETEAFF
TGCGACAGCAGCTTGGCCGGGACAAGTGAGACTGAAGCTTTCTTT
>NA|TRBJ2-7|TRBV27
CASSLGGGGPYEQYF
TGTGCCAGCTCATTAGGAGGGGGGGGCCCCTACGAGCAGTACTTC
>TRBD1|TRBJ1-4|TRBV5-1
CASSLRGGSRTNEKLFF
TGCGCCAGCAGCTTGAGAGGGGGCTCTCGAACTAATGAAAAACTGTTTTTT
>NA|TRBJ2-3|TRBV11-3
CASSRGGLNTDTQYF
TGTGCCAGCAGCCGTGGGGGACTCAACACAGATACGCAGTATTTT
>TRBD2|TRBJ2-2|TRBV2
CASVESSGGFGELFF
TGTGCCAGCGTGGAGTCTAGCGGGGGCTTCGGGGAGCTGTTTTTT
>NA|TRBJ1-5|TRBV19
CASSIPQGEALSNQPQHF
TGTGCCAGTAGTATCCCCCAAGGGGAGGCCCTAAGCAATCAGCCCCAGCATTTT
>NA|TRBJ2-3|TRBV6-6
CASSRLGITDTQYF
TGTGCCAGCAGCAGACTGGGTATCACAGATACGCAGTATTTT
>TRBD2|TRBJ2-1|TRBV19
CASSSSGGAEQFF
TGTGCCAGTAGTTCTAGCGGGGGGGCGGAACAGTTCTTC
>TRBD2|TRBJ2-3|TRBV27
CASSTALAGGLKPDTQYF
TGTGCCAGCAGTACCGCCCTAGCGGGGGGGCTGAAGCCAGATACGCAGTATTTT
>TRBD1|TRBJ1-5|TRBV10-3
CATQGQGAPNNQPQHF
TGTGCCACCCAAGGACAGGGGGCGCCGAACAATCAGCCCCAGCATTTT
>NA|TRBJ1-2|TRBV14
CASSQTEAGSHGYTF
TGTGCCAGCAGCCAGACAGAGGCGGGGTCCCATGGCTACACCTTC
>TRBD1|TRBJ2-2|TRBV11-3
CASSRQGGNTGELFF
TGTGCCAGCAGCAGACAGGGCGGGAACACCGGGGAGCTGTTTTTT
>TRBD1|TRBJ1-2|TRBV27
CASSPEDRAEANYGYTF
TGTGCCAGCAGTCCAGAGGACAGGGCTGAAGCTAACTATGGCTACACCTTC
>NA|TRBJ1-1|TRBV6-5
CASSEQGKAFF
TGTGCCAGCAGTGAGCAGGGCAAAGCTTTCTTT
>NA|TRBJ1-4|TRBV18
CASSGGQIVYEKLFF
TGTGCCAGCTCAGGTGGACAGATCGTCTATGAAAAACTGTTTTTT
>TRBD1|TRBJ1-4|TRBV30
CAWSHLQGAGEKLFF
TGTGCCTGGAGCCACCTACAGGGGGCGGGCGAAAAACTGTTTTTT
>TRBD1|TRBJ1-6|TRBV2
CASSGVGQGGSPLHF
TGTGCCAGCAGTGGCGTTGGACAGGGGGGTTCACCCCTCCACTTT
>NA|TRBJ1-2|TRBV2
CASSFITASGYTF
TGTGCCAGCAGTTTTATAACCGCTAGTGGCTACACCTTC
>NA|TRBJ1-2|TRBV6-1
CASTPRGTLDNGYTF
TGTGCCAGCACTCCAAGGGGGACACTGGATAATGGCTACACCTTC
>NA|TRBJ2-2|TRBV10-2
CASSGVGESTGELFF
TGCGCCAGCAGTGGGGTGGGAGAGTCTACCGGGGAGCTGTTTTTT
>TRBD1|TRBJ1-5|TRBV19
CASSTPGQGYDQPQHF
TGTGCCAGTAGTACGCCGGGACAGGGGTACGATCAGCCCCAGCATTTT
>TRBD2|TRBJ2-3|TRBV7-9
CASSLGTTADTQYF
TGTGCCAGCAGCTTGGGGACTACCGCAGATACGCAGTATTTT
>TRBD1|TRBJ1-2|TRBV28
CASSLGGQGHGYTF
TGTGCCAGCAGTTTGGGGGGACAGGGGCATGGCTACACCTTC
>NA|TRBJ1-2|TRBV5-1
CASSLGSGGSPNYGYTF
TGCGCCAGCAGCTTAGGGTCGGGGGGCAGCCCTAACTATGGCTACACCTTC
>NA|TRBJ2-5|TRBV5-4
CASSSWDKQAQYF
TGTGCCAGCAGTTCTTGGGACAAACAGGCCCAGTACTTC
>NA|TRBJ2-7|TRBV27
CASSLIPAVGRSYEQYF
TGTGCCAGCAGTTTAATTCCGGCGGTGGGGAGATCCTACGAGCAGTACTTC
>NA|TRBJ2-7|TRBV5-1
CASSLELSPRYEQYF
TGCGCCAGCAGCTTAGAACTGAGTCCTAGATACGAGCAGTACTTC
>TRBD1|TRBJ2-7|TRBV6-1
CASSGHRDRTTYEQYF
TGTGCCAGCAGTGGACACCGGGACAGAACTACCTACGAGCAGTACTTC
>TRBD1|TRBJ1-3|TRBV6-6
CASSLGDSGNTIYF
TGTGCCAGCAGTTTAGGGGACAGTGGAAACACCATATATTTT
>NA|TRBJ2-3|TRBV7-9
CSLSGDPDTQYF
TGTTCCCTGTCGGGGGATCCAGATACGCAGTATTTT
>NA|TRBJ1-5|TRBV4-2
CASSLEQGQPQHF
TGTGCCAGCAGCCTCGAGCAGGGCCAGCCCCAGCATTTT
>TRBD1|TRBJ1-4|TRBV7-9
CASSPRGTGQEKLFF
TGTGCCAGCAGCCCCAGAGGGACAGGGCAGGAAAAACTGTTTTTT
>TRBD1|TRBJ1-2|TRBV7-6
CASSWTGGGGYTF
TGTGCCAGCAGTTGGACAGGGGGGGGTGGCTACACCTTC
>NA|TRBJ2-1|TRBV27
CASSFLATGTHNEQFF
TGTGCCAGCAGTTTCCTAGCCACCGGGACACACAATGAGCAGTTCTTC
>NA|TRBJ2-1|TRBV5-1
CASSPEVARNEQFF
TGCGCCAGCAGCCCGGAGGTAGCACGCAATGAGCAGTTCTTC
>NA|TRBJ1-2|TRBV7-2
CASSSRGESYGYTF
TGTGCCAGCAGCTCCCGTGGAGAGTCCTATGGCTACACCTTC
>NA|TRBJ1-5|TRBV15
CATSTTTGSNQPQHF
TGTGCCACCAGCACCACCACAGGGTCCAATCAGCCCCAGCATTTT
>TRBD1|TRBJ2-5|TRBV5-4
CASSFRDRGLETQYF
TGTGCCAGCAGCTTCCGGGACAGGGGGCTGGAGACCCAGTACTTC
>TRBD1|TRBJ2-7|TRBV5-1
CASSQGQGKGYEQYF
TGCGCCAGCAGCCAGGGACAGGGGAAAGGATACGAGCAGTACTTC
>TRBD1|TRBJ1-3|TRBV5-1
CASSSGGSGNTIYF
TGCGCCAGCAGTTCAGGGGGTTCTGGAAACACCATATATTTT